This TCR beta chain was documented in a study of blood T cell repertoires in COVID-19. In the study overall: Spain, Italy and the United States supplied samples that represented acute and convalescent COVID-19. Sample material is recorded as cDNA or gDNA derived from T cells, B-cell-depleted T cells, or PBMCs.

Per the original methods: Reference gene primer amplification yielded estimated nucleated cell counts. The table came from immunoSEQ multiplex PCR; TCRdb's copy has only in-frame clones and leaves some out. That table is the source of V, J and clone size, and D and trimming were worked out from the DNA. This sample has 300,000 to 400,000 clones, with approximately 82% found just once. The J segment lost 9 bases and the V segment lost 0 bases, leaving 2 bases of the junction unmatched. This CDR3 is 15 amino acids long. Germline CDR1 and CDR2: SNHLY and FYNNEI. This clone is a singleton in its sample. The gene calls are TRBV2 and TRBJ2-1; 13 bases match TRBD2. The TCR comes from a man aged 25 to 40 with active or convalescent COVID-19. Sequenced sample: peripheral blood. The CDR3, as DNA: TGTGCCAGCAGTGAAGCGGGACTAGCGGGAAGTGAGCAGTTCTTC. Protein: CASSEAGLAGSEQFF.